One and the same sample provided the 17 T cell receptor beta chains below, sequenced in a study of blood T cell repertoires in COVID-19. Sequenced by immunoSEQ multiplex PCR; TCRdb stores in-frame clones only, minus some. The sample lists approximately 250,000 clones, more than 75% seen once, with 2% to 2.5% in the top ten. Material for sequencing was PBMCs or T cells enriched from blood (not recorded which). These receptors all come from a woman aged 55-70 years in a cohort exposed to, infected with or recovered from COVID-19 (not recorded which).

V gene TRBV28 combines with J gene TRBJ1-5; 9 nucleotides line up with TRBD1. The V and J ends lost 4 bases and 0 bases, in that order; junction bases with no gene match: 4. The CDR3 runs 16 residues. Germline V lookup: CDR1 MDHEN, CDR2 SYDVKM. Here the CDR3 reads CASSWDRVGSNQPQHF. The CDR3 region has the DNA TGTGCCAGCAGTTGGGACAGGGTAGGTAGCAATCAGCCCCAGCATTTT.

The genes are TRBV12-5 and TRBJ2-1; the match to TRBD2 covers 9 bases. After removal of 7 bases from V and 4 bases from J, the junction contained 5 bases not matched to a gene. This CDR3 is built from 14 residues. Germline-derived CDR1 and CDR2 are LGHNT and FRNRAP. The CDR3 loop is CASAGSGGYNEQFF. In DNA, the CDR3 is TGTGCTAGTGCTGGGAGCGGGGGGTACAATGAGCAGTTCTTC.

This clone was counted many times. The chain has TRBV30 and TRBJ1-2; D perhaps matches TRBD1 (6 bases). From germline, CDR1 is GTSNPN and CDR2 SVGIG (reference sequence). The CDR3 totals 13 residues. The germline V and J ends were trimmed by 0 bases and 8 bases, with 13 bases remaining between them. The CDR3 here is CAWSVLVRGGYTF. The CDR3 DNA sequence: TGTGCCTGGAGTGTACTGGTCAGGGGAGGCTACACCTTC.

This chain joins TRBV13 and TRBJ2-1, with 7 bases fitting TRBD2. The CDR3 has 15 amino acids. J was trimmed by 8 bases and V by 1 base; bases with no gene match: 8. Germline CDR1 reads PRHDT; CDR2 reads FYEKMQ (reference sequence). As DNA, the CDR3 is TGTGCCAGCAGCTTAGATGGACTAGAGGATCATGAGCAGTTCTTC. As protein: CASSLDGLEDHEQFF.

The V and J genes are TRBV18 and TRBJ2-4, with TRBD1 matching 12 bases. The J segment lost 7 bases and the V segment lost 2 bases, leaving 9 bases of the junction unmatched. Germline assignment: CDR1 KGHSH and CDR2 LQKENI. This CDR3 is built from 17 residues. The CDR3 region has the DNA TGTGCCAGCTCACCAATGCAAAGGGGACAGGGGGCTAACATTCAGTACTTC. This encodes CASSPMQRGQGANIQYF.

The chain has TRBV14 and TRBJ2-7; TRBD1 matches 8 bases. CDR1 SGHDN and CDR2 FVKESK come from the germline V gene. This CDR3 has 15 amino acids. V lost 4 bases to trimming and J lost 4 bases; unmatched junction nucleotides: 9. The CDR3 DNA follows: TGTGCCAGCAGCCTTCTGACAGGGGACACATACGAGCAGTACTTC. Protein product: CASSLLTGDTYEQYF.

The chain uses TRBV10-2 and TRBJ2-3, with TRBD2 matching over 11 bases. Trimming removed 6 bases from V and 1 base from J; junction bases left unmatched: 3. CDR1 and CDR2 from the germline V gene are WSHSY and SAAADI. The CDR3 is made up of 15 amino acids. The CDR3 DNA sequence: TGCGCCAGCAGGGGGACTAGCGGAGGCACAGATACGCAGTATTTT. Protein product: CASRGTSGGTDTQYF.

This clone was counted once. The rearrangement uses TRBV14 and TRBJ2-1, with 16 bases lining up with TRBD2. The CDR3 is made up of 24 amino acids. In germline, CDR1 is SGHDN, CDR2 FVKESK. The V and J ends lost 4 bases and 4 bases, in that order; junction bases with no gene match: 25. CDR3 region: CASSLPGKTKLFGTSGRAYNEQFF. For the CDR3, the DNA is TGTGCCAGCAGCCTCCCCGGAAAAACCAAATTATTTGGGACTAGCGGGAGGGCTTACAATGAGCAGTTCTTC.

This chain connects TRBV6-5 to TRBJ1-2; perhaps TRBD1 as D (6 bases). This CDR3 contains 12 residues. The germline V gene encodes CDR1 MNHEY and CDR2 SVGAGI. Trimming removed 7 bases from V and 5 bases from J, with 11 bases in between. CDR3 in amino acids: CASKSQGYGYTF. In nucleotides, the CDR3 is TGTGCCAGCAAGTCACAGGGTTATGGCTACACCTTC.

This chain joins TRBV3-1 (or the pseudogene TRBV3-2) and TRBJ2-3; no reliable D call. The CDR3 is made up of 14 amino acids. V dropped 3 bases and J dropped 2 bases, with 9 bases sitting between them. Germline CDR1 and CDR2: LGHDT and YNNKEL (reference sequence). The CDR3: CASSQAISTDTQYF. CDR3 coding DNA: TGTGCCAGCAGCCAGGCCATATCCACAGATACGCAGTATTTT.

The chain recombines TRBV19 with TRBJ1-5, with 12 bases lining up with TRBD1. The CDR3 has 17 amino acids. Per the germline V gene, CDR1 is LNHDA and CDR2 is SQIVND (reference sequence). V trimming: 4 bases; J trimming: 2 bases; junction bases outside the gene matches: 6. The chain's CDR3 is CASSKGQGARGNQPQHF. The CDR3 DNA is TGTGCCAGTAGTAAGGGACAGGGGGCGAGGGGCAATCAGCCCCAGCATTTT. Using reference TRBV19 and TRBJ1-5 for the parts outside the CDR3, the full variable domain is DGGITQSPKYLFRKEGQNVTLSCEQNLNHDAMYWYRQDPGQGLRLIYYSQIVNDFQKGDIAEGYSVSREKKESFPLTVTSAQKNPTAFYLCASSKGQGARGNQPQHFGDGTRLSIL.

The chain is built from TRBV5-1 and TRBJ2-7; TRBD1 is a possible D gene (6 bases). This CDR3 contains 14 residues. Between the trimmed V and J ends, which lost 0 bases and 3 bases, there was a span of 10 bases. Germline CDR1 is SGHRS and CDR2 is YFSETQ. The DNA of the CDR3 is TGCGCCAGCAGCTTGGACGTCAGGGGCTACGAGCAGTACTTC. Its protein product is CASSLDVRGYEQYF.

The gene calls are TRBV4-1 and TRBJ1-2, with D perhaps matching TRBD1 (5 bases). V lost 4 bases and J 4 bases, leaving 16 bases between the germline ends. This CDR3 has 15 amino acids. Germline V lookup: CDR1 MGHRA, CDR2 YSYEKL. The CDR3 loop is CASSPQGHPPYGYTF. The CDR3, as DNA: TGCGCCAGCAGCCCTCAAGGACATCCCCCCTATGGCTACACCTTC.

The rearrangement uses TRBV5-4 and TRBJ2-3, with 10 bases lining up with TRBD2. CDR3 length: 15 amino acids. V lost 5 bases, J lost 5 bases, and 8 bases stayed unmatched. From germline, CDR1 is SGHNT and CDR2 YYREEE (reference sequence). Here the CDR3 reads CASRAGLAGVDTQYF. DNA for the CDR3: TGTGCCAGCAGGGCGGGGCTAGCGGGAGTAGATACGCAGTATTTT.

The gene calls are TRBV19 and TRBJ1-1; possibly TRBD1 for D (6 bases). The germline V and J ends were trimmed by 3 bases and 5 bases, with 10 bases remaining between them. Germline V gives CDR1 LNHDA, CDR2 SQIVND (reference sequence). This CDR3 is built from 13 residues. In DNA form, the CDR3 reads TGTGCCAGTAGTATCACAGGGATGACTGAAGCTTTCTTT. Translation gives CASSITGMTEAFF.

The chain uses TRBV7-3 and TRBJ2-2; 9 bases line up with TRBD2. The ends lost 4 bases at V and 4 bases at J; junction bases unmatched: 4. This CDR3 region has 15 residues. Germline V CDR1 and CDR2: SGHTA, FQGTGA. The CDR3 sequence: CASSWGAGGTGELFF. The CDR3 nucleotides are TGTGCCAGCAGCTGGGGAGCGGGAGGCACCGGGGAGCTGTTTTTT.

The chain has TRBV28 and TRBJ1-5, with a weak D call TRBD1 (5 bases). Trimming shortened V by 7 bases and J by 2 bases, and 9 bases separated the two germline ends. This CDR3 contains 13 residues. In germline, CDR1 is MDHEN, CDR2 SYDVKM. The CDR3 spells CASKGEGNQPQHF. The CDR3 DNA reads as TGTGCCAGCAAAGGGGAGGGCAATCAGCCCCAGCATTTT.